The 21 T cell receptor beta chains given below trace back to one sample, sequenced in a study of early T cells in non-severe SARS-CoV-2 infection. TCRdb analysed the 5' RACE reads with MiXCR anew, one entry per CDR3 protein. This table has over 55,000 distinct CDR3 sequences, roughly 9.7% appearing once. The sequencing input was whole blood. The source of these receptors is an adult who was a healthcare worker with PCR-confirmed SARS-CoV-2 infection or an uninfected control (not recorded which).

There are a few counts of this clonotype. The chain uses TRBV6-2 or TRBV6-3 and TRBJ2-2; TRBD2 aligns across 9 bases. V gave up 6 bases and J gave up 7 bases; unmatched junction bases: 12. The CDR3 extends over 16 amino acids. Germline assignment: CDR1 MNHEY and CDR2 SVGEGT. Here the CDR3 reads CASSDWASGIGGELFF. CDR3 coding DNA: TGTGCCAGCAGCGATTGGGCTAGCGGGATAGGCGGGGAGCTGTTTTTT.

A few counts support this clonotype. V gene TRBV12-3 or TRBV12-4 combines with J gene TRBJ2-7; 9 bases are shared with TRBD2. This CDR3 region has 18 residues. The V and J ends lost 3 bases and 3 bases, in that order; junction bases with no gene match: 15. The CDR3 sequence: CASSLEHFGTSRFYEQYF. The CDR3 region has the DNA TGTGCCAGCAGTTTGGAACACTTCGGGACTAGCAGATTCTACGAGCAGTACTTC.

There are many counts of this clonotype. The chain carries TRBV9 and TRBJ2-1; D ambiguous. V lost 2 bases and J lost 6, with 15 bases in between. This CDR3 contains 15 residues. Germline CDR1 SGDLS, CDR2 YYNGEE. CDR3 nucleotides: TGTGCCAGCAGCGTGGCCGGCGCGAGCTCCAATGAGCAGTTCTTC. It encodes CASSVAGASSNEQFF.

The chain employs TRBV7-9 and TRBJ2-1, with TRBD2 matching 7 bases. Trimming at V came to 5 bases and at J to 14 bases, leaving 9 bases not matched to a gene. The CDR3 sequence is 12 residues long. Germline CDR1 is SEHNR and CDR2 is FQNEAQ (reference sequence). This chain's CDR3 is CASSPPSGVKFF. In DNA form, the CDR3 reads TGTGCCAGCAGCCCCCCAAGCGGGGTAAAGTTCTTC.

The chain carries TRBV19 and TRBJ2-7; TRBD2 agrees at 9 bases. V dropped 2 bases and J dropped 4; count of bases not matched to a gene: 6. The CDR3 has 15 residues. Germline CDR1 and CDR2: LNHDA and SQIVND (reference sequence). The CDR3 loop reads CASSILAGPGYEQYF. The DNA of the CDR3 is TGTGCCAGTAGTATACTAGCGGGACCTGGTTACGAGCAGTACTTC. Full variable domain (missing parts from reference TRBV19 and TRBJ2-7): DGGITQSPKYLFRKEGQNVTLSCEQNLNHDAMYWYRQDPGQGLRLIYYSQIVNDFQKGDIAEGYSVSREKKESFPLTVTSAQKNPTAFYLCASSILAGPGYEQYFGPGTRLTVT.

Here the CDR3 reads CSVDPGQTSTDTQYF. The DNA for the CDR3 is TGCAGCGTTGATCCGGGACAGACGAGCACAGATACGCAGTATTTT. V and J are TRBV29-1 and TRBJ2-3; 7 bases align to TRBD1. V dropped 3 bases and J dropped 0; count of bases not matched to a gene: 6. CDR1 and CDR2 from the germline V gene are SQVTM and ANQGSEA. There are 15 residues in the CDR3.

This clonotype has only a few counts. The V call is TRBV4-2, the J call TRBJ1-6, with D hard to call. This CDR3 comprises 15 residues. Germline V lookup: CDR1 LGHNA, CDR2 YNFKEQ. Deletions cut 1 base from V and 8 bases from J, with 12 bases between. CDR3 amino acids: CASSQGFYVDSPLHF. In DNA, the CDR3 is TGTGCCAGCAGCCAAGGTTTTTATGTGGATTCACCCCTCCACTTT.

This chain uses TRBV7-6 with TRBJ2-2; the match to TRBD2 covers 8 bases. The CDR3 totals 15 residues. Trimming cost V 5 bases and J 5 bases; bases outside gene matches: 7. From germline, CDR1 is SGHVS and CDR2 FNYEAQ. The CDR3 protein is CASSPGAGGTGELFF. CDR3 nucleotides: TGTGCCAGCAGCCCGGGGGCGGGAGGTACCGGGGAGCTGTTTTTT.

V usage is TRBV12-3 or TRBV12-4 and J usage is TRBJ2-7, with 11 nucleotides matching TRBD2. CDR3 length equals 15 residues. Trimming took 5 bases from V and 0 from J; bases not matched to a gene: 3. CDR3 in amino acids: CASSKGTSGSYEQYF. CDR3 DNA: TGTGCCAGCAGTAAAGGGACTAGCGGCTCCTACGAGCAGTACTTC.

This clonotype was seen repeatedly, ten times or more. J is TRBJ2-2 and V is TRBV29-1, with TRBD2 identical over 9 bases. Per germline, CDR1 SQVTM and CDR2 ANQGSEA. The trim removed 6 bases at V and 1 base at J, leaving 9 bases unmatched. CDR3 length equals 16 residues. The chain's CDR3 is CSVVWLREGNTGELFF. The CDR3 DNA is TGCAGCGTGGTGTGGTTGCGGGAGGGGAACACCGGGGAGCTGTTTTTT.

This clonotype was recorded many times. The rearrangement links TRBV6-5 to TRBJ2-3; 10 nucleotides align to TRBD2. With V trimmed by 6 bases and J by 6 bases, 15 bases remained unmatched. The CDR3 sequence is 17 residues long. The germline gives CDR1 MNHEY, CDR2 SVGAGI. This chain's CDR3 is CASRFRGTSAEGDTQYF. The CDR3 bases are TGTGCCAGCAGATTCCGTGGGACTAGCGCTGAAGGGGATACGCAGTATTTT.

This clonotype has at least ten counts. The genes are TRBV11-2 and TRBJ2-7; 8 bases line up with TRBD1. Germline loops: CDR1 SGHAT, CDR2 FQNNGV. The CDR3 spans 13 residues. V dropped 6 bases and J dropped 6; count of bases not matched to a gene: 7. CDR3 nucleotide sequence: TGTGCCAGCAGTCCGGGACAGGTTAGCGAGCAGTACTTC. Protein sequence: CASSPGQVSEQYF.

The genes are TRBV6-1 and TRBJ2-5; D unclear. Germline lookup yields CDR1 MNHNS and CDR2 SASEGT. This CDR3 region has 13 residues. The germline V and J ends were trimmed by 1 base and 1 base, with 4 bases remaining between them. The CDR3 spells CASSEGIQETQYF. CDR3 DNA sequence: TGTGCCAGCAGTGAAGGTATCCAAGAGACCCAGTACTTC.

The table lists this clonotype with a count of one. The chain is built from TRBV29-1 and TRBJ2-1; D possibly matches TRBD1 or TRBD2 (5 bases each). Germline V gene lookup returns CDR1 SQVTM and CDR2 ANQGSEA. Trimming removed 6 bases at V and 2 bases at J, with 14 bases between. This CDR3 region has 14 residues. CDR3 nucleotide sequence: TGCAGCGTGGTAACGGGGCGTACCTACAATGAGCAGTTCTTC. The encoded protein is CSVVTGRTYNEQFF.

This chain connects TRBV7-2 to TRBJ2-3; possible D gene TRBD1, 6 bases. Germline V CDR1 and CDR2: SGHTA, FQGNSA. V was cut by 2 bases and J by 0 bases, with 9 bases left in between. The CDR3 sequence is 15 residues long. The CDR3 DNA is TGTGCCAGCAGCTTATTGGGACATAGCACAGATACGCAGTATTTT. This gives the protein CASSLLGHSTDTQYF. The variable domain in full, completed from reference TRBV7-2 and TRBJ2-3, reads GAGVSQSPSNKVTEKGKDVELRCDPISGHTALYWYRQSLGQGLEFLIYFQGNSAPDKSGLPSDRFSAERTGGSVSTLTIQRTQQEDSAVYLCASSLLGHSTDTQYFGPGTRLTVL.

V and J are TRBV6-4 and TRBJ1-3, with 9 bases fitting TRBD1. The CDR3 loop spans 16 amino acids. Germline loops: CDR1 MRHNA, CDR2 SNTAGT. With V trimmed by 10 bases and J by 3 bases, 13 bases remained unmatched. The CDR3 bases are TGTGCCACCAGCGAGAGCACAGGGGGCTGTGGAAACACCATATATTTT. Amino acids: CATSESTGGCGNTIYF.

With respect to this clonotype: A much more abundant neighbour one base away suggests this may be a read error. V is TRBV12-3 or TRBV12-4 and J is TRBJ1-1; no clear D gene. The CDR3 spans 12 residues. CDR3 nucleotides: TGTGCCAGCAGTTACAGAAACACTGAAGCTCTCTTT. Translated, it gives CASSYRNTEALF.

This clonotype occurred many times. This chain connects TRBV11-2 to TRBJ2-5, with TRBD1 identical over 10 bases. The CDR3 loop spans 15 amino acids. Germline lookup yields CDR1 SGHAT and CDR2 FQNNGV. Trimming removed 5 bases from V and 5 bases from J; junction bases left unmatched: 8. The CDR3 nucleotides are TGTGCCAGCAGCCAGGGACAGGGGATGGACGAGACCCAGTACTTC. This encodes CASSQGQGMDETQYF.

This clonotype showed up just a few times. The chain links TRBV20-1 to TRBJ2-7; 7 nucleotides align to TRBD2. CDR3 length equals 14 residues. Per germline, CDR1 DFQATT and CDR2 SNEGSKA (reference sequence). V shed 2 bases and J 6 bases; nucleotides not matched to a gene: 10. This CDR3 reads CSARNRVGGGEQYF. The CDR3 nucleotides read TGCAGTGCTAGAAATCGCGTCGGCGGGGGCGAGCAGTACTTC.

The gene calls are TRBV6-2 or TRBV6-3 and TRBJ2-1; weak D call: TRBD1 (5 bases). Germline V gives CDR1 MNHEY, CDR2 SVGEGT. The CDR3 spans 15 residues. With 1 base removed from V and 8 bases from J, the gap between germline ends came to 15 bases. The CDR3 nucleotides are TGTGCCAGCAGTTACTTTGACTTATGGGGCGATGAGCAGTTCTTC. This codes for CASSYFDLWGDEQFF.

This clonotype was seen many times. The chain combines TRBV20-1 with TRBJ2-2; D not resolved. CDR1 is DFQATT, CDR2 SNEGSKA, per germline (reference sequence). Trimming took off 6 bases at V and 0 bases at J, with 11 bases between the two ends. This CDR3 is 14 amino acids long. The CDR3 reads CSAPRSSNTGELFF. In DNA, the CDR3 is TGCAGTGCCCCCCGAAGTTCGAACACCGGGGAGCTGTTTTTT.